This record covers a single T cell receptor beta chain. No antigen is known for it. The protocol was immunoSEQ multiplex PCR, while the TCRdb copy is restricted to in-frame clones and leaves out a portion. The sample contains 150,000 to 200,000 clones, approximately 90% of which appear only once. Germline-derived CDR1 and CDR2 are ENHRY and SYGVKD. This CDR3 region has 15 residues. The ends were cut back, 2 bases at V and 1 base at J, with 11 bases in the middle. This specimen comes from a study of T cell responses to AZD1222 COVID-19 vaccine. Overall study results and limits: Donors skewed white British and female; clonal diversity was possibly underestimated. There were repertoire samples only from the period after the peak T cell response. Spike-specific TCR breadth and depth were elevated following two AZD1222 doses.

Second-dose groups at about 4 or about 12 weeks were pooled. The sequence derives from an adult who received the AZD1222 COVID-19 vaccine. The material sequenced was peripheral blood, taken 28 days after the second AZD1222 dose. V usage is TRBV10-3 and J usage is TRBJ1-1, with a possible D match to TRBD1 (6 bases). In DNA form, the CDR3 reads TGTGCCATCAGTGAGGGGACAAGGGGGAACACTGAAGCTTTCTTT. It encodes CAISEGTRGNTEAFF.